This T cell receptor beta chain was recovered during a study of cytomegalovirus exposure and HLA in healthy donors. Both 60 Vbeta primers and 13 Jbeta primers went into the PCR. Only in-frame clones appear in the TCRdb table, and some are missing; sequencing was by immunoSEQ multiplex PCR. The profile shows some 99,000 clones, roughly 79% of them singletons. Study observations and caveats: Productive status was seen about 87% or about 30% of the time for most TCR beta V segments in an earlier analysis.

Concerning this clone: The antigen is undetermined.

Germline V CDR1 and CDR2: SQVTM, ANQGSEA. Losses at the gene ends were 3 bases for V and 9 bases for J; bases not matched to a gene: 4. The CDR3 contains 12 residues. This chain joins TRBV29-1 and TRBJ2-1, with 8 positions matching TRBD2. This clonotype was obtained from a woman in her forties or fifties in good health and CMV-seropositive. Sequencing input: PBMCs. The CDR3 protein is CSVDASGSEQFF. CDR3 DNA: TGCAGCGTTGACGCTAGCGGGTCTGAGCAGTTCTTC.